This T cell receptor (beta chain) is drawn from a study of prognosis after radiotherapy for stage I lung cancer. Turning to the study itself: Not a single patient was given any concurrent therapy alongside stereotactic body radiotherapy, also referred to as SBRT. The study, taken as a whole, reports: Tumor specificity of the expanded TCR clones was not determined.

Two rounds of multiplex PCR amplified TCR beta CDR3 from genomic DNA. First-round PCR, the initial amplification, used primers specific to each TRBV and TRBJ gene. TCRdb processed the multiplex PCR reads anew with MiXCR; each CDR3 protein has one entry. The sample has about 22,000 distinct CDR3 sequences, about 37% seen once; the top ten hold around 50%. The junction had 6 bases not matched to a gene; V was cut back by 7 bases and J by 2 bases. Germline values: CDR1 MNHNS, CDR2 SASEGT. The CDR3 runs 14 residues. On this clonotype: Its target is not known.

The sequencing here drew on PBMCs, taken before or after stereotactic body radiation therapy (not recorded which). This chain links TRBV6-1 with TRBJ2-7; 9 nucleotides match TRBD2. The source is a donor at least 50 years old with non-small cell lung cancer. In DNA form, the CDR3 reads TGTGCCAGCAAGGGGCGGGAGGGCGCCTACGAGCAGTACTTC. Its protein is CASKGREGAYEQYF.